A few counts support the clone carrying this TCR beta chain. Antigen unknown. A second PCR of roughly 7 to 11 cycles used a sample-barcoded 5' primer and a J-beta primer mix. TCRdb itself ran the 5' RACE reads through MiXCR, one entry per CDR3 protein. The sample lists 650,000 to 800,000 distinct CDR3 sequences, about 51% seen once, with approximately 13% in the top ten. This sample is drawn from a study of blood T cells in healthy people across ages. General observations from the study: Strong correlation was found linking TCR beta diversity to naive T cell percentage.

CDR1 and CDR2 from the germline V gene are DFQATT and SNEGSKA (reference sequence). The V end was cut by 0 bases, the J end by 3 bases, with 15 bases between. The CDR3 length is 15 residues. Sequences were obtained from blood. The source of this sequence is a woman older than 75 in good health. The chain recombines TRBV20-1 with TRBJ2-7; a possible D gene is TRBD2 (6 bases). For the CDR3, the DNA is TGCAGTGCTAGAGAAGAGGAGGGAGGTCTCTACGAGCAGTACTTC. Translation: CSAREEEGGLYEQYF.